The rows below give T cell receptor beta chains drawn from one sample of a study of cytomegalovirus exposure and HLA in healthy donors. The method was immunoSEQ multiplex PCR; TCRdb's version includes in-frame clones alone and lacks a portion of them. The profile shows 100,000 to 150,000 clones, 80% to 85% of them singletons. The material sequenced was PBMCs. These receptors all come from a boy under 18 in good health and CMV-seronegative. The CDR3 runs from the conserved cysteine through the conserved F or W. The D gene is left open where the match is weak. Not all rows give a size; the values are once, few, many and, for expanded clones, a class.

J gene | D gene | V gene | clone size | CDR3 DNA | CDR3 protein
TRBJ1-2 | NA | TRBV7-8 | NA | TGTGCCAGCAGCTCCAGGGCTTACTATGGCTACACCTTC | CASSSRAYYGYTF
TRBJ1-3 | NA | TRBV6-5 | NA | TGTGCCAGCAGTTCCGGGGTAGGAAACACCATATATTTT | CASSSGVGNTIYF
TRBJ1-1 | NA | TRBV19 | NA | TGTGCCAGTAGTATAGCCAGGGGCTCTGAAGCTTTCTTT | CASSIARGSEAFF
TRBJ1-1 | NA | TRBV19 | once | TGTGCCAGTAGTATCCGGGCGGGGGGGAACACTGAAGCTTTCTTT | CASSIRAGGNTEAFF
TRBJ2-7 | TRBD1 | TRBV7-8 | NA | TGTGCCAGCAGCTCAAGGACAGGGCGGGGTGGGAACGAGCAGTACTTC | CASSSRTGRGGNEQYF
TRBJ1-4 | NA | TRBV27 | NA | TGTGCCAGCAGGACGGGGGGGGCGCGAGAAAAACTGTTTTTT | CASRTGGAREKLFF
TRBJ2-7 | TRBD1 | TRBV4-1 | NA | TGCGCCAGCAGCCAAATCCCCGGGACAGGGTCCTACGAGCAGTACTTC | CASSQIPGTGSYEQYF
TRBJ2-4 | TRBD2 | TRBV30 | NA | TGTGCCTGGAGAACCCGGGAGGGGAGAAACATTCAGTACTTC | CAWRTREGRNIQYF
TRBJ1-1 | NA | TRBV14 | once | TGTGCCAGCAGCCAAGGTACCCAGGGGTACAACACTGAAGCTTTCTTT | CASSQGTQGYNTEAFF
TRBJ1-1 | NA | TRBV7-2 | NA | TGTGCCAGCAGCTGGGAGTTGGGGTCAGCAGCTTTCTTT | CASSWELGSAAFF
TRBJ1-3 | NA | TRBV9 | NA | TGTGCCAGCAGCGTCGATACAGGGCCCCCTGGAAACACCATATATTTT | CASSVDTGPPGNTIYF
TRBJ2-7 | NA | TRBV7-8 | NA | TGTGCCAGCAGCCCCCGGGAGCCCGGAAACTACGAGCAGTACTTC | CASSPREPGNYEQYF
TRBJ2-7 | TRBD2 | TRBV4-1 | NA | TGCGCCAGCAGCCTCTTAGCGGGGAGGGTCTCCTACGAGCAGTACTTC | CASSLLAGRVSYEQYF
TRBJ2-7 | NA | TRBV10-3 | once | TGTGCCATCAGTGAGTCGGCTAGCGTCTACGAGCAGTACTTC | CAISESASVYEQYF
TRBJ1-2 | NA | TRBV4-2 | NA | TGTGCCAGCAGCCAAGATTCAGACTTTTTCTATGGCTACACCTTC | CASSQDSDFFYGYTF
TRBJ2-1 | TRBD2 | TRBV4-3 | once | TGCGCCAGCAGCCAAGAGGTTGTCGCGGGAGGGGTAGAGCAGTTCTTC | CASSQEVVAGGVEQFF
TRBJ2-7 | NA | TRBV6-5 | NA | TGTGCCAGCAGCCCAGGACACACCTACGAGCAGTACTTC | CASSPGHTYEQYF
TRBJ1-1 | NA | TRBV19 | NA | TGTGCCAGTAGTATCAGTAAGGGGTCTGAAGCTTTCTTT | CASSISKGSEAFF
TRBJ2-6 | NA | TRBV19 | NA | TGTGCCAGCGGACAACAGGGTCCTGGGGCCAACGTCCTGACTTTC | CASGQQGPGANVLTF
TRBJ2-7 | NA | TRBV27 | NA | TGTGCCAGCAGTTTATCGGTTAGCGGAGAATACGAGCAGTACTTC | CASSLSVSGEYEQYF
TRBJ2-5 | NA | TRBV12-5 | NA | TGTGCTAGTGGGAACGAGGAGACCCAGTACTTC | CASGNEETQYF
TRBJ2-3 | NA | TRBV5-1 | NA | TGCGCCAGCAGCTTGATCGGGGGTGCGCAGTATTTT | CASSLIGGAQYF
TRBJ1-1 | NA | TRBV7-9 | NA | TGTGCCGGACTCGGGCGCGGAACTGAAGCTTTCTTT | CAGLGRGTEAFF
TRBJ2-7 | NA | TRBV4-2 | NA | TGTGCCAGCAGCCAAGAGTTCGGAGGGGTGGTAGGCTACGAGCAGTACTTC | CASSQEFGGVVGYEQYF
TRBJ2-3 | NA | TRBV7-7 | NA | TGTGCCAGCAGCTTAAGCGAGAGGGGCACAGATACGCAGTATTTT | CASSLSERGTDTQYF
TRBJ2-7 | NA | TRBV6-6 | NA | TGTGCCAGCAGTCTCCGGGACTGGGGATCCGAGCAGTACTTC | CASSLRDWGSEQYF
TRBJ2-7 | TRBD2 | TRBV6-5 | NA | TGTGCCAGCAGTTATAGCGGGTACCTCTCCTACGAGCAGTACTTC | CASSYSGYLSYEQYF
TRBJ2-5 | TRBD1 | TRBV7-7 | NA | TGTGCCAGCAGCCCCGGGACAGGAGAGACCCAGTACTTC | CASSPGTGETQYF
TRBJ2-3 | TRBD2 | TRBV7-8 | NA | TGTGCCACCTCCTTCGGGACTAGCGGCGAGGGGGCGCAGTATTTT | CATSFGTSGEGAQYF
TRBJ2-7 | NA | TRBV6-5 | NA | TGTGCCAGCAGTCCGACACAGTCCTACGAGCAGTACTTC | CASSPTQSYEQYF
TRBJ1-4 | TRBD1 | TRBV5-1 | NA | TGCGCCAGCAGCCGAGGGGGCATGGATGAAAAACTGTTTTTT | CASSRGGMDEKLFF
TRBJ2-1 | NA | TRBV19 | NA | TGTGCCAGTAGTATAGGTCCAGGGCTGGACTCCTACAATGAGCAGTTCTTC | CASSIGPGLDSYNEQFF
TRBJ2-1 | NA | TRBV5-1 | NA | TGCGCCAGCAGGTCTAGCGCGCCCCTTTACAATGAGCAGTTCTTC | CASRSSAPLYNEQFF
TRBJ1-5 | TRBD1 | TRBV6-5 | NA | TGTGCCAGCAGCCCCGGACAGGGGGGCCGGCCCCAGCATTTT | CASSPGQGGRPQHF
TRBJ2-2 | NA | TRBV4-1 | NA | TGCGCCAGCAGCCAAGATCCAACAGGGAGCCAGTTTTTT | CASSQDPTGSQFF
TRBJ2-2 | TRBD2 | TRBV30 | NA | TGTGCCTGGAGTTCGGCGGGAGGGCCGACCGGGGAGCTGTTTTTT | CAWSSAGGPTGELFF
TRBJ1-1 | TRBD1 | TRBV19 | NA | TGTGCCAGTCAGACAGGGGGGAACACTGAAGCTTTCTTT | CASQTGGNTEAFF
TRBJ1-6 | NA | TRBV6-5 | NA | TGTGCCAGCAGGAGGCGGGGGGCCTATAATTCACCCCTCCACTTT | CASRRRGAYNSPLHF